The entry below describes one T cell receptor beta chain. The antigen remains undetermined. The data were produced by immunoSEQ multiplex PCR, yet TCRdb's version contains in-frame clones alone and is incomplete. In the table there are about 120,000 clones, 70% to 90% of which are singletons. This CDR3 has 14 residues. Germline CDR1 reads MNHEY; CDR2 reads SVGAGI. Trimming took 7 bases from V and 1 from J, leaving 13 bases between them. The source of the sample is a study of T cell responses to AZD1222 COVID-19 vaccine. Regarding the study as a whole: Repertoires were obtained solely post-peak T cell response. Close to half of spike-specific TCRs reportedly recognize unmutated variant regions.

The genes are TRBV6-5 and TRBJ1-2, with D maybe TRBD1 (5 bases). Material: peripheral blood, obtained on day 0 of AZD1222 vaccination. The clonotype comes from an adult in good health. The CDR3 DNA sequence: TGTGCCAGCAAACCGACAGAGCTTAACTATGGCTACACCTTC. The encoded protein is CASKPTELNYGYTF.